The present entry profiles one TCR beta chain with its context. This CDR3 region has 13 residues. The V and J ends lost 3 bases and 3 bases respectively, with 8 bases between them. Germline V lookup: CDR1 SEHNR, CDR2 FQNEAQ (reference sequence). This sample stems from a study of control samples from healthy donors and cancer patients. Generated by immunoSEQ multiplex PCR, the TCRdb table keeps only in-frame clones and is missing some. The sample lists 170,000 or so clones; more than 85% were seen once. Sequenced input: blood. This clonotype was obtained from a woman aged 40-49 years in good health. This chain uses TRBV7-9 with TRBJ1-1; D unclear. CDR3 coding DNA: TGTGCCAGCAGCTTGGGTGGGCACACTGAAGCTTTCTTT. Its protein product is CASSLGGHTEAFF. Full variable domain (missing parts from reference TRBV7-9 and TRBJ1-1): DTGVSQNPRHKITKRGQNVTFRCDPISEHNRLYWYRQTLGQGPEFLTYFQNEAQLEKSRLLSDRFSAERPKGSFSTLEIQRTEQGDSAMYLCASSLGGHTEAFFGQGTRLTVV.